This note documents a single TCR beta chain sequence. The antigen it recognizes is unknown. No base quality information exists; no much larger clone differs at one position. These data come from a study of beta chain features in type 1 diabetes (dated by TCRdb to about 2018). Context from the whole study: Mean age, gender distribution, total cell number and subset yield did not differ between patients and healthy donors. A total of roughly 100 million sorted cells were examined across all samples, and a strong correlation was observed between cell number per subset and RNA yield. The study compared the TCRB repertoires of sorted circulating CD4+ T cell subsets in recently diagnosed type 1 diabetes patients with those in matched healthy donors. Naive and central memory subsets were obtained from all 30 or so donors, but regulatory and stem cell-like memory subsets were isolated from only 8 patients and 8 healthy donors.

A single peripheral blood draw of around 100 mL on average was collected from each donor into heparinised tubes. A BD FACSAria II and a panel including CD45RO, CCR7, CD25, CD127, CD95 and CD27 were used to sort naive, central memory, regulatory and stem cell-like memory CD4+ T cells. Purity was above 98% for every sorted population. PBMCs were separated immediately by Lymphoprep density gradient centrifugation and were stained directly, without being cultured. To minimize batch effects, samples were stained and sorted in pairs, one healthy donor with one patient per experiment. Study-wide conclusions, independent of this receptor: Because small numbers of individuals were included in the HLA sub-analyses, any influence of HLA type on TCRB rearrangement was left unresolved. Naive, central memory and regulatory TCRB repertoires appeared to be more similar among patients than among healthy donors. In all four CD4+ subsets, TCRB CDR3 length was moderately but significantly shorter in type 1 diabetes patients. Because cDNA rather than genomic DNA was sequenced, highly expressing activated cells could have been over-represented, although no difference in activation and CD3 levels was found between groups. Patients with type 1 diabetes made fewer insertions and deleted more nucleotides at VDJ recombination sites, implying thymic rearrangement abnormalities. Shorter templates might be favored by PCR, yet because patient and control samples were amplified and corrected together, any such skew would affect both groups equally.

The High Capacity cDNA Reverse Transcription Kit was used to reverse transcribe all of the isolated RNA, meaning that expressed TCRB transcripts were what got sequenced. Naive, central memory and regulatory T cell samples underwent deep immunoSEQ sequencing, averaging around 4 million total reads per sample. Sorted cells were lysed in RLT buffer, and RNA was extracted using DNase-treated RNeasy Micro or Mini kits according to cell number. Each cell subset was processed separately to prevent cross-contamination, with patient and healthy donor samples processed together. The immunoSEQ multiplex PCR was used to amplify TCRB sequences from cDNA, yielding 87-bp fragments that span the CDR3 region. Amplicons were sequenced on the Illumina HiSeq platform. In the authors' own workflow: Synthetic template baselines were used to correct PCR bias computationally, reads within Hamming distance 2 were collapsed, and singletons that could not be merged were discarded. Reads were aligned against IMGT to assign V, D and J genes, CDR3 length and insertions or deletions at six rearrangement sites. Within each subset, clonotype counts were normalized to sorted cell number, and only after that were true diversity and Gini coefficients computed with the tcR R package. The overlap coefficient, calculated on TCRB nucleotide sequences, was used to quantify repertoire sharing. The clones in this table, taken by TCRdb from immuneACCESS, are in-frame only. Not every clone is retained; where verified, under half of the shortfall comes from an unresolved V gene, and the cause of the rest is unknown. For V, J and clone size, that table is used; D and trimming come from the DNA. The table for this sample lists nearly 350,000 clones; less than 9.5% of them were counted only once. Under 0.5% of the sample lies in the top ten.

The CDR3, from cysteine to phenylalanine, totals 17 residues. Only the CDR3 DNA stays, 51 bases, in frame from base 1. Trimming takes 5 bases off V and 4 bases off J; junction bases not matched to a gene: 7. Per the germline V gene, SGHTA is the CDR1 and FQGNSA is the CDR2. The TCR was taken from a woman under 30 in good health. The rearranged chain carries TRBV7-2 and TRBJ2-3, and TRBD2 aligns with 15 junction nucleotides. Sequenced: central memory CD4+ T cells from blood. The DNA sequence follows: TGTGCCAGCAGCCACGGACTAGCGGGAGGGTCCGCAGATACGCAGTATTTT. Translated, this is CASSHGLAGGSADTQYF.